The 2 T cell receptor beta chains reported below all come from one sample, sequenced in a study of Ad26.COV2.S vaccination and SARS-CoV-2 variants. This sample's treatment: roughly 18 received Ad26.COV2.S at low or high dose, single or two shots; 5 received placebo; per-sample allocation not given. The samples were gathered on day 63 after the first injection of vaccine or placebo. TCRdb's table, derived via immunoSEQ multiplex PCR, lists solely in-frame clones and lacks some. The sample consists of 300,000 to 500,000 clones, 80% to 90% of them appearing once. Here the sequenced sample was peripheral blood, taken in a trial of Ad26.COV2.S vaccine versus placebo. The receptors stem from a person between 18 and 65 years old who received the Ad26.COV2.S COVID-19 vaccine or a placebo.

The chain has TRBV5-6 and TRBJ2-5; D possibly corresponds to TRBD1 (6 bases). V was clipped by 2 bases and J by 5 bases, with 13 bases between them. In germline, CDR1 is SGHDT, CDR2 YYEEEE. This CDR3 is 14 amino acids long. CDR3 sequence reads: CASSFTDSWETQYF. The CDR3 DNA reads TGTGCCAGCAGCTTTACGGACAGTTGGGAGACCCAGTACTTC.

In this sample, this clone turned up once. The genes are TRBV4-1 and TRBJ2-1, with 7 bases aligning to TRBD1. This CDR3 has 14 amino acids. Germline CDR1 and CDR2: MGHRA and YSYEKL. Trimming removed 3 bases from V and 11 bases from J; junction bases left unmatched: 10. The CDR3 bases are TGCGCCAGCAGCCATCCAGGGGGTGTGGGACAGCAGTTCTTC. Translating it yields CASSHPGGVGQQFF.